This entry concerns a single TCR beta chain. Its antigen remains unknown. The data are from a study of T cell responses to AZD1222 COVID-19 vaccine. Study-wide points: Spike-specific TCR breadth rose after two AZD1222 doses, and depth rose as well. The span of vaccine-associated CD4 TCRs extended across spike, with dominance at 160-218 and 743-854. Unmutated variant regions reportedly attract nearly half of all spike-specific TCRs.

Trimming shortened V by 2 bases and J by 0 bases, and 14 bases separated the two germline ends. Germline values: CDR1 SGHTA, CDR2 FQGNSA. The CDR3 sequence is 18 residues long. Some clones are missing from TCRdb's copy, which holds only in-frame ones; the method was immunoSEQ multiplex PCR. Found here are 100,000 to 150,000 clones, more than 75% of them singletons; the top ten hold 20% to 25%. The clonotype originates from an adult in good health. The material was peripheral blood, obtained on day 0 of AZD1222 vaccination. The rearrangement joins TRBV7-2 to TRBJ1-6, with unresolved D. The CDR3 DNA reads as TGTGCCAGCAGCTTACATGGGAAGGATGGCTCCTATAATTCACCCCTCCACTTT. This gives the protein CASSLHGKDGSYNSPLHF.